This T cell receptor (beta chain) came from a study of blood T cell repertoires in COVID-19. Looking at the study overall: Whether acute or convalescent, the COVID-19 samples came from the United States, Italy and Spain. From T cells, B-cell-depleted T cells, or PBMCs came the material, which was cDNA or gDNA.

Germline CDR1 and CDR2: SGHTA and FQGNSA. The length of the CDR3 is 12 residues. Trimming took 4 bases from V and 8 from J, leaving 11 bases between them. Using immunoSEQ multiplex PCR, the repertoire was profiled, and TCRdb retains in-frame clones only, with some absent. The sample includes some 260,000 clones, around nine tenths of them seen just once. Enrolled through a virtual design, the participants were between roughly 18 and 100 years of age and came from roughly 22 US areas. What was sequenced was PBMCs or T cells enriched from blood (not recorded which). This receptor was identified in a woman aged 18-35 years who had recovered from COVID-19. J is TRBJ1-2 and V is TRBV7-2; D is uncertain. For the CDR3, the DNA is TGTGCCAGCAGCTCAGCCAGGTCCGGCTACACCTTC. Translating it yields CASSSARSGYTF.